A single sample gave rise to the 28 T cell receptor beta chains below, sequenced in a study of blood T cell repertoires in COVID-19. Generated by immunoSEQ multiplex PCR, the TCRdb table keeps only in-frame clones and is missing some. Found here are tens of thousands of clones, 88% of them singletons; the top ten hold 1% to 1.5%. The sample comprised peripheral blood. All receptors come from an older woman with acute or convalescent COVID-19.

CDR3 sequence (DNA): TGTGCCAGCAGCTCCCCCGGAACCGGGACAGGGATCCCGAACACTGAAGCTTTCTTT. It is translated as CASSSPGTGTGIPNTEAFF. This rearrangement joins TRBV7-9 to TRBJ1-1; 9 bases are a match to TRBD1. The J segment lost 1 base and the V segment lost 4 bases, leaving 16 bases of the junction unmatched. The CDR3 consists of 19 residues. Germline V gene lookup returns CDR1 SEHNR and CDR2 FQNEAQ (reference sequence).

V and J are TRBV27 and TRBJ2-3; D may be TRBD1 (5 bases). Trimming left V 0 bases short and J 3 bases short, with 13 bases between. This CDR3 is built from 16 residues. Germline V gives CDR1 MNHEY, CDR2 SMNVEV (reference sequence). For the CDR3, the DNA is TGTGCCAGCAGTTTATCCAGGGTCCTCGGGACAGATACGCAGTATTTT. Translated, it gives CASSLSRVLGTDTQYF.

The chain uses TRBV5-1 and TRBJ2-2; D is uncertain. The germline V gene has CDR1 SGHRS and CDR2 YFSETQ. CDR3 length: 13 amino acids. Between the trimmed V and J ends, which lost 2 bases and 7 bases, there was a span of 9 bases. The CDR3 sequence: CASSFDRGGELFF. Written as DNA, the CDR3 is TGCGCCAGCAGCTTCGATAGAGGCGGGGAGCTGTTTTTT.

V gene TRBV4-1 combines with J gene TRBJ1-3; D is unclear. CDR1 and CDR2 from the germline V gene are MGHRA and YSYEKL. Trimming shortened V by 4 bases and J by 0 bases, and 13 bases separated the two germline ends. CDR3 length: 16 residues. Here the CDR3 reads CASSLSERDSGNTIYF. In nucleotides, the CDR3 is TGCGCCAGCAGCCTTTCAGAACGGGACTCTGGAAACACCATATATTTT.

The V gene is TRBV5-4, the J gene TRBJ2-7; 8 nucleotides agree with TRBD1. CDR1 and CDR2 (germline): SGHNT, YYREEE (reference sequence). This CDR3 spans 14 amino acids. After removal of 4 bases from V and 2 bases from J, the junction contained 5 bases not matched to a gene. CDR3 sequence reads: CASSVQGGTYEQYV. CDR3 sequence (DNA): TGTGCCAGCAGCGTACAGGGGGGAACCTACGAGCAGTACGTC.

This sequence joins TRBV5-4 and TRBJ1-2; D call uncertain. Trimming took 4 bases from V and 7 from J, leaving 14 bases between them. The CDR3 has 13 amino acids. Germline CDR1 reads SGHNT; CDR2 reads YYREEE (reference sequence). CDR3 protein: CASSPPGAGGYTF. CDR3 DNA sequence: TGTGCCAGCAGCCCTCCGGGAGCCGGTGGCTACACCTTC.

The chain employs TRBV11-2 and TRBJ1-2; 11 positions agree with TRBD1. The junction had 2 bases not matched to a gene; V was cut back by 5 bases and J by 6 bases. CDR1 is SGHAT and CDR2 is FQNNGV in the germline V gene. The CDR3 is made up of 13 amino acids. CDR3 residues: CASSQDRGHGYTF. The CDR3 DNA is TGTGCCAGCAGCCAGGACAGGGGGCATGGCTACACCTTC.

The gene calls are TRBV5-6 and TRBJ1-2, with a possible D match to TRBD1 (5 bases). Trimming left V 7 bases short and J 3 bases short, with 16 bases between. The CDR3 runs to 14 residues. Germline V gives CDR1 SGHDT, CDR2 YYEEEE. In DNA form, the CDR3 reads TGTGCCAGCCTTGGCTGGCAGGGCCACTATGGCTACACCTTC. This gives the protein CASLGWQGHYGYTF. The variable domain in full, with the rest retrieved from reference TRBV5-6 and TRBJ1-2, is DAGVTQSPTHLIKTRGQQVTLRCSPKSGHDTVSWYQQALGQGPQFIFQYYEEEERQRGNFPDRFSGHQFPNYSSELNVNALLLGDSALYLCASLGWQGHYGYTFGSGTRLTVV.

The chain combines TRBV20-1 with TRBJ1-4, with a weak D call TRBD1 (6 bases). The germline V gene has CDR1 DFQATT and CDR2 SNEGSKA (reference sequence). This CDR3 has 15 residues. V lost 3 bases, J lost 5 bases, and 16 bases lay in between. CDR3 sequence (DNA): TGCAGTGCTAGTCGGGGGGCCGGGGTAAATGAAAAACTGTTTTTT. This codes for CSASRGAGVNEKLFF.

This chain links TRBV27 with TRBJ2-1; 9 bases map to TRBD2. Germline V gene data show CDR1 as MNHEY and CDR2 as SMNVEV (reference sequence). CDR3 length: 17 residues. J lost 0 bases, V lost 3 bases, and 6 bases had no gene match. The CDR3 DNA reads TGTGCCAGCAGTTTCCGGACTAGCGCCTACTCCTACAATGAGCAGTTCTTC. It specifies CASSFRTSAYSYNEQFF.

The chain carries TRBV6-5 and TRBJ1-5; D ambiguous. Germline assignment: CDR1 MNHEY and CDR2 SVGAGI. V was trimmed by 6 bases and J by 6 bases, leaving 18 bases between them. The CDR3 has 15 amino acids. The CDR3 DNA follows: TGTGCCAGCAGACGAGGACTGATGGGCGGTCAGCCCCAGCATTTT. Amino acid sequence: CASRRGLMGGQPQHF.

The chain carries TRBV6-1 and TRBJ2-2, with D unclear. CDR3 length: 18 amino acids. CDR1 and CDR2 from the germline V gene are MNHNS and SASEGT. Trimming cost V 1 base and J 0 bases, with 15 bases left between them. The CDR3 protein is CASSEDLPRRANTGELFF. The CDR3 region has the DNA TGTGCCAGCAGTGAAGACCTCCCCAGGCGCGCGAACACCGGGGAGCTGTTTTTT.

The chain couples TRBV11-2 to TRBJ2-2, with D uncertain. The CDR3 loop spans 18 amino acids. CDR1 is SGHAT and CDR2 is FQNNGV in the germline V gene. V gave up 3 bases and J gave up 0 bases, with 17 bases separating them. The CDR3 DNA sequence: TGTGCCAGCAGCTTCCGGGTGTGGAGCGAGACGAACACCGGGGAGCTGTTTTTT. This codes for CASSFRVWSETNTGELFF.

This chain joins TRBV7-9 and TRBJ2-7; maybe TRBD1 (6 bases). V was clipped by 5 bases and J by 6 bases, with 11 bases between them. Germline lookup yields CDR1 SEHNR and CDR2 FQNEAQ (reference sequence). The CDR3 consists of 12 residues. The CDR3 bases are TGTGCCAGCAGCGTCGACAGGTCCGAGCAGTACGTC. It codes for CASSVDRSEQYV.

The V and J genes are TRBV7-9 and TRBJ1-6; 11 nucleotides match TRBD1. Losses at the gene ends were 5 bases for V and 12 bases for J; bases not matched to a gene: 9. Germline loops: CDR1 SEHNR, CDR2 FQNEAQ (reference sequence). The CDR3 has 15 amino acids. CDR3 sequence reads: CASSPTGTGGEPLHF. CDR3 nucleotide sequence: TGTGCCAGCAGCCCAACCGGGACAGGGGGAGAACCCCTCCACTTT. Complete variable domain (other parts from reference TRBV7-9 and TRBJ1-6): DTGVSQNPRHKITKRGQNVTFRCDPISEHNRLYWYRQTLGQGPEFLTYFQNEAQLEKSRLLSDRFSAERPKGSFSTLEIQRTEQGDSAMYLCASSPTGTGGEPLHFGNGTRLTVT.

The chain joins TRBV5-4 to TRBJ2-5; possible D gene TRBD1, 6 bases. This CDR3 contains 13 residues. V was shortened by 4 bases and J by 2 bases, with 9 bases between the two germline ends. Germline-derived CDR1 and CDR2 are SGHNT and YYREEE (reference sequence). Here the CDR3 reads CASSPDSQETQYF. DNA for the CDR3: TGTGCCAGCAGCCCGGACAGTCAAGAGACCCAGTACTTC.

This clone was detected only a few times. J is TRBJ1-5 and V is TRBV7-6; 8 nucleotides line up with TRBD1. The germline gives CDR1 SGHVS, CDR2 FNYEAQ. Trimming cost V 6 bases and J 4 bases; bases outside gene matches: 2. The CDR3 loop spans 13 amino acids. For the CDR3, the DNA is TGTGCCAGCAGTCGGGACAGGAATCAGCCCCAGCATTTT. This sequence encodes CASSRDRNQPQHF.

The chain is built from TRBV4-2 and TRBJ2-1, with TRBD2 matching over 12 bases. Germline CDR1 and CDR2: LGHNA and YNFKEQ. This CDR3 has 15 residues. Trimming cost V 4 bases and J 6 bases; bases outside gene matches: 4. CDR3 sequence: CASSPTSGRSNEQFF. CDR3 DNA sequence: TGTGCCAGCAGCCCGACTAGCGGGAGAAGCAATGAGCAGTTCTTC.

The genes are TRBV4-3 and TRBJ2-3, with 9 bases matching TRBD2. The CDR3 runs to 17 residues. Trimming at V came to 0 bases and at J to 2 bases, leaving 6 bases not matched to a gene. The germline V gene encodes CDR1 LGHNA and CDR2 YSLEER. The CDR3 DNA reads TGCGCCAGCAGCCAAGATTCCGCTAGCGGGGCCACAGATACGCAGTATTTT. It codes for CASSQDSASGATDTQYF.

The V and J genes are TRBV28 and TRBJ1-1; TRBD1 aligns across 7 bases. This CDR3 has 13 amino acids. Looked up from germline, CDR1 is MDHEN and CDR2 is SYDVKM. V gave up 6 bases and J gave up 11 bases; unmatched junction bases: 12. The CDR3 sequence is CASRRGGGGRAFF. CDR3 nucleotide sequence: TGTGCCAGCAGACGTGGTGGAGGGGGCCGGGCTTTCTTT.

This clone was observed once. The rearrangement uses TRBV7-9 and TRBJ1-2; 9 positions agree with TRBD1. The CDR3 has 14 residues. From germline, CDR1 is SEHNR and CDR2 FQNEAQ (reference sequence). Unmatched junction bases numbered 7, after V lost 0 bases and J lost 11 bases. The CDR3 DNA is TGTGCCAGCAGCTTAGCGACGGGACAGGGTGTGTACACCTTC. Its protein product is CASSLATGQGVYTF.

Written as DNA, the CDR3 is TGTGCCAGCAGTACACCAGGGGTCGGATATGGCTACACCTTC. Protein: CASSTPGVGYGYTF. This rearrangement joins TRBV6-5 to TRBJ1-2, with D perhaps matching TRBD1 (6 bases). The V end was cut by 5 bases, the J end by 5 bases, with 15 bases between. The CDR3 loop spans 14 amino acids. CDR1 and CDR2 (germline): MNHEY, SVGAGI.

CDR3 sequence reads: CASSYVREEGYTF. The CDR3, as DNA: TGTGCCAGCAGTTACGTCAGGGAAGAAGGCTACACCTTC. The V call is TRBV6-5, the J call TRBJ1-2; D might be TRBD1 (5 bases). CDR1 and CDR2 from the germline V gene are MNHEY and SVGAGI. Trimming stripped 2 bases from V and 8 bases from J, with 12 bases between. The CDR3 is 13 amino acids.

The gene calls are TRBV4-3 and TRBJ2-1; the match to TRBD2 covers 8 bases. Germline V gene lookup returns CDR1 LGHNA and CDR2 YSLEER. J was trimmed by 4 bases and V by 0 bases; bases with no gene match: 8. The CDR3 covers 17 residues. CDR3 loop: CASSQDAGTSLYNEQFF. As DNA, the CDR3 is TGCGCCAGCAGCCAAGACGCAGGGACTAGTCTATACAATGAGCAGTTCTTC.

The gene calls are TRBV5-1 and TRBJ1-4; D gene ambiguous. The CDR3 loop spans 15 amino acids. The V end lost 0 bases, the J end lost 8 bases, and 14 bases lay between the germline ends. The germline CDR1 and CDR2 sequences are SGHRS and YFSETQ. The CDR3 sequence: CASSLAAERGEKLFF. Written as DNA, the CDR3 is TGCGCCAGCAGCTTGGCAGCAGAGCGTGGCGAAAAACTGTTTTTT.

The rearrangement links TRBV27 to TRBJ2-1, with D possibly being TRBD2 (5 bases). V lost 6 bases and J 2 bases, leaving 17 bases between the germline ends. Germline assignment: CDR1 MNHEY and CDR2 SMNVEV (reference sequence). This CDR3 is 16 amino acids long. The CDR3 DNA follows: TGTGCCAGCAGCTACTCCTGGACTCGACCCTACAATGAGCAGTTCTTC. It encodes CASSYSWTRPYNEQFF.

J is TRBJ1-2 and V is TRBV5-1; D remains ambiguous. Germline V gene lookup returns CDR1 SGHRS and CDR2 YFSETQ. Deletions cut 3 bases from V and 4 bases from J, with 10 bases between. CDR3 size: 13 residues. CDR3 nucleotides: TGCGCCAGCAGCTCCGCGGATGGCTATGGCTACACCTTC. Translation: CASSSADGYGYTF. Drawing the rest from reference TRBV5-1 and TRBJ1-2, the complete variable domain is KAGVTQTPRYLIKTRGQQVTLSCSPISGHRSVSWYQQTPGQGLQFLFEYFSETQRNKGNFPGRFSGRQFSNSRSEMNVSTLELGDSALYLCASSSADGYGYTFGSGTRLTVV.

The rearrangement links TRBV7-2 to TRBJ2-1, with 11 nucleotides matching TRBD2. The V gene's germline CDR1 is SGHTA and CDR2 FQGNSA. The CDR3 contains 14 residues. Losses at the gene ends were 5 bases for V and 10 bases for J; bases not matched to a gene: 7. This chain's CDR3 is CASSRSGRAHEQFF. The CDR3 DNA reads as TGTGCCAGCAGCCGTAGCGGGAGGGCCCACGAGCAGTTCTTC.